The source of this T cell receptor (beta chain) is a study of long-term antiretroviral therapy in people with HIV. Study-wide results and limits: Clonal populations expanded prior to ART predominated within the repertoire at all time points.

Notes on this clone: Its antigen remains unidentified.

Researchers ran immunoSEQ v3.0 at survey level. Generated by immunoSEQ multiplex PCR, the TCRdb table keeps only in-frame clones and is missing some. The sample has about 30,000 clones; about 95% are singletons. Looked up from germline, CDR1 is SGHRS and CDR2 is YFSETQ. The CDR3 spans 15 residues. The V segment lost 2 bases and the J segment 0 bases; nucleotides outside the gene matches: 1. Sequenced here: unsorted PBMCs, sampled around 6 years after starting antiretroviral therapy. This TCR came from a man aged 25 to 40 with HIV. This chain connects TRBV5-1 to TRBJ1-4; 7 bases align to TRBD1. CDR3 sequence: CASSFGQATNEKLFF. The CDR3, as DNA: TGCGCCAGCAGCTTCGGACAGGCAACTAATGAAAAACTGTTTTTT.